Each of the 24 T cell receptor beta chains below was sequenced from the same sample in a study of technical replicates of blood from several donors. Here immunoSEQ multiplex PCR was the method, and the copy in TCRdb shows in-frame clones only, minus some. The sample holds about 12,000 clones, approximately 95% seen once. The sequenced material came from PBMCs. The receptors stem from a human donor in good health.

This chain links TRBV5-5 with TRBJ2-7; D may be TRBD1 (6 bases). Germline V gene lookup returns CDR1 SGHKS and CDR2 YYEKEE (reference sequence). V was pared by 4 bases and J by 3 bases, with 17 bases between. The CDR3 has 15 residues. In nucleotides, the CDR3 is TGTGCCAGCAGCCCCGCCTTCGGACAGCACTACGAGCAGTACTTC. Its translation: CASSPAFGQHYEQYF.

V gene TRBV20-1 combines with J gene TRBJ1-2; 8 nucleotides agree with TRBD1. The CDR3 covers 11 residues. Looked up from germline, CDR1 is DFQATT and CDR2 is SNEGSKA (reference sequence). CDR3 residues: CRLDRGYGYTF. CDR3 nucleotides: TGCAGATTAGACAGGGGCTATGGCTACACCTTC.

The V gene is TRBV5-1, the J gene TRBJ1-5; D ambiguous. Trimming took 0 bases from V and 0 from J, leaving 7 bases between them. Germline values: CDR1 SGHRS, CDR2 YFSETQ. CDR3 length: 15 residues. This chain's CDR3 is CASSLGATSNQPQHF. CDR3 DNA sequence: TGCGCCAGCAGCTTGGGAGCGACTAGCAATCAGCCCCAGCATTTT.

The chain combines TRBV10-1 with TRBJ2-7; 9 bases are a match to TRBD1. The germline gives CDR1 WNHNN, CDR2 SYGVQD (reference sequence). V gave up 5 bases and J gave up 2 bases; unmatched junction bases: 10. The CDR3 is made up of 16 amino acids. The CDR3: CASSNKPGQGTYEQYF. CDR3 nucleotides: TGCGCCAGCAGTAATAAACCGGGACAGGGAACCTACGAGCAGTACTTC.

The CDR3 nucleotides read TGTGCCAGCAGCCAAGCGGTGGACGGGAGGGCCGGGGAGCTGTTTTTT. It encodes CASSQAVDGRAGELFF. This chain joins TRBV4-2 and TRBJ2-2, with 8 bases lining up with TRBD2. The CDR3 runs 16 residues. The ends lost 1 base at V and 6 bases at J; junction bases unmatched: 7. The germline CDR1 and CDR2 sequences are LGHNA and YNFKEQ.

This chain joins TRBV5-1 and TRBJ1-5, with D perhaps matching TRBD1 (5 bases). The CDR3 has 16 residues. The germline CDR1 and CDR2 sequences are SGHRS and YFSETQ. Trimming cost V 0 bases and J 7 bases, with 17 bases left between them. The CDR3 DNA follows: TGCGCCAGCAGCTTGGGTGTCAACGGGGGGTACCAGCCCCAGCATTTT. Its protein is CASSLGVNGGYQPQHF.

The gene calls are TRBV4-2 and TRBJ2-7, with 8 bases lining up with TRBD1. The CDR3 consists of 13 residues. V dropped 5 bases and J dropped 3; count of bases not matched to a gene: 3. The V gene's germline CDR1 is LGHNA and CDR2 YNFKEQ. This CDR3 is CASSAGQGYEQYF. Written as DNA, the CDR3 is TGTGCCAGCAGCGCCGGACAGGGCTACGAGCAGTACTTC.

The CDR3 nucleotides read TGTGCCAGCAGCCCAGGGGGCTGGGAGACCCAGTACTTC. The encoded protein is CASSPGGWETQYF. The V and J genes are TRBV27 and TRBJ2-5, with TRBD1 matching 8 bases. Germline trimming cut 6 bases from V and 5 bases from J; bases unmatched to any gene: 5. This CDR3 is 13 amino acids long. Germline V gene sequence: CDR1 MNHEY, CDR2 SMNVEV (reference sequence).

The CDR3 reads CASSLWGDRGYEQYF. The DNA of the CDR3 is TGTGCCAGCAGCTTATGGGGGGACAGGGGTTACGAGCAGTACTTC. V usage is TRBV7-3 and J usage is TRBJ2-7; 10 nucleotides align to TRBD1. The junction had 5 bases not matched to a gene; V was cut back by 2 bases and J by 4 bases. The CDR3 runs to 15 residues. The germline V gene encodes CDR1 SGHTA and CDR2 FQGTGA.

Only one count was recorded for this clone. This chain connects TRBV7-2 to TRBJ2-7; 13 bases are a match to TRBD2. The CDR3 spans 16 residues. The trim removed 4 bases at V and 4 bases at J, leaving 7 bases unmatched. The V gene's germline CDR1 is SGHTA and CDR2 FQGNSA. The CDR3 DNA follows: TGTGCCAGCAGCTCCAGGACTAGCGGGAGTCAGTACGAGCAGTACTTC. Translation: CASSSRTSGSQYEQYF.

V usage is TRBV29-1 and J usage is TRBJ2-1; 8 bases agree with TRBD1. CDR3 length: 16 residues. V lost 1 base, J lost 2 bases, and 7 bases stayed unmatched. CDR1 and CDR2 (germline): SQVTM, ANQGSEA. The CDR3, as DNA: TGCAGCGTTGAAGCCGGGACAGGACACACCTACAATGAGCAGTTCTTC. Its translation is CSVEAGTGHTYNEQFF.

The J gene is TRBJ1-5, the V gene TRBV14, with no clear D. CDR1 is SGHDN and CDR2 is FVKESK in the germline V gene. The V gene lost 3 bases and the J gene lost 0 bases, with 3 bases spanning the gap. The CDR3 sequence is 13 residues long. In DNA form, the CDR3 reads TGTGCCAGCAGCCAGTATAGCAATCAGCCCCAGCATTTT. It is translated as CASSQYSNQPQHF.

This sequence joins TRBV5-1 and TRBJ2-5; 7 positions agree with TRBD1. Germline loops: CDR1 SGHRS, CDR2 YFSETQ. The CDR3 totals 17 residues. The ends lost 1 base at V and 2 bases at J; junction bases unmatched: 11. The CDR3 sequence is CASSLFYSGQQQETQYF. CDR3 nucleotide sequence: TGCGCCAGCAGCTTGTTTTACTCGGGACAGCAACAAGAGACCCAGTACTTC.

V usage is TRBV19 and J usage is TRBJ2-5; D is perhaps TRBD1 (5 bases). CDR3 size: 13 residues. Per the germline V gene, CDR1 is LNHDA and CDR2 is SQIVND (reference sequence). Trimming removed 10 bases at V and 4 bases at J, with 16 bases between. For the CDR3, the DNA is TGTGCCACACTGCAGGGCTGGGGAGAGACCCAGTACTTC. It yields the protein CATLQGWGETQYF.

The chain combines TRBV7-8 with TRBJ2-5; 11 bases are a match to TRBD1. Germline loops: CDR1 SGHVS, CDR2 FQNEAQ. With 4 bases clipped from V and 5 bases from J, the junction kept 6 bases outside the gene matches. The CDR3 has 15 residues. The CDR3 region is CASSSGQGATETQYF. The CDR3 DNA sequence: TGTGCCAGCAGCTCTGGACAGGGGGCAACGGAGACCCAGTACTTC. The full variable domain, rest sourced from reference TRBV7-8 and TRBJ2-5, is GAGVSQSPRYKVAKRGQDVALRCDPISGHVSLFWYQQALGQGPEFLTYFQNEAQLDKSGLPSDRFFAERPEGSVSTLKIQRTQQEDSAVYLCASSSGQGATETQYFGPGTRLLVL.

This sequence joins TRBV6-5 and TRBJ2-6; perhaps TRBD2 as D (5 bases). V lost 7 bases and J 4 bases, leaving 11 bases between the germline ends. CDR1 and CDR2 from the germline V gene are MNHEY and SVGAGI. The CDR3 consists of 14 residues. CDR3 sequence reads: CASTRGSGANVLTF. CDR3 DNA: TGTGCCAGCACCCGGGGTTCCGGGGCCAACGTCCTGACTTTC.

V is TRBV6-6 and J is TRBJ2-5; TRBD2 agrees at 8 bases. The V gene's germline CDR1 is MNHNY and CDR2 SVGAGI (reference sequence). Germline trimming cut 7 bases from V and 1 base from J; bases unmatched to any gene: 11. CDR3 length: 16 amino acids. The CDR3 nucleotides read TGTGCCAGCATGAGGCATACCAGCGGGAGCCAAGAGACCCAGTACTTC. Translation: CASMRHTSGSQETQYF.

This clone was counted once. The J gene is TRBJ2-3, the V gene TRBV6-5; D not resolved. Germline assignment: CDR1 MNHEY and CDR2 SVGAGI. V dropped 0 bases and J dropped 0 bases, with 7 bases sitting between them. The length of the CDR3 is 15 residues. For the CDR3, the DNA is TGTGCCAGCAGTTACTCGAGGCCTAGCACAGATACGCAGTATTTT. Residues: CASSYSRPSTDTQYF.

The chain couples TRBV9 to TRBJ2-5, with TRBD1 matching 10 bases. The CDR3 is 14 residues long. V lost 4 bases, J lost 5 bases, and 5 bases stayed unmatched. Germline CDR1 and CDR2: SGDLS and YYNGEE. In nucleotides, the CDR3 is TGTGCCAGCAGCTTGCGACAGGGGGCCGAGACCCAGTACTTC. Translating it yields CASSLRQGAETQYF.

This sequence joins TRBV5-1 and TRBJ2-3; 7 bases match TRBD2. CDR3 length: 17 amino acids. V lost 3 bases to trimming and J lost 3 bases; unmatched junction nucleotides: 13. Germline loops: CDR1 SGHRS, CDR2 YFSETQ. The CDR3, as DNA: TGCGCCAGCAGCTCCATACCCTTGGGGGAGGGTACAGATACGCAGTATTTT. Amino acid sequence: CASSSIPLGEGTDTQYF.

The chain uses TRBV19 and TRBJ2-5; D may be TRBD2 (6 bases). The CDR3 loop spans 16 amino acids. Germline CDR1 and CDR2: LNHDA and SQIVND (reference sequence). V was clipped by 11 bases and J by 5 bases, with 27 bases between them. The CDR3 reads CAGCGSAGHHGETQYF. The CDR3 coding sequence is TGTGCCGGATGTGGCTCTGCGGGGCACCACGGTGAGACCCAGTACTTC.

The rearrangement uses TRBV5-1 and TRBJ2-1, with 14 nucleotides matching TRBD2. Germline V CDR1 and CDR2: SGHRS, YFSETQ. The length of the CDR3 is 15 residues. V was pared by 4 bases and J by 6 bases, with 3 bases of the junction left unmatched. The CDR3 DNA reads as TGCGCCAGCAGCCTTGGGACTAGCGGGAGCAATGAGCAGTTCTTC. Protein sequence: CASSLGTSGSNEQFF.

V is TRBV11-2 and J is TRBJ2-1; 13 bases are a match to TRBD2. In germline, CDR1 is SGHAT, CDR2 FQNNGV. V shed 2 bases, J shed 4 bases, and the junction held 8 bases outside the gene matches. This CDR3 is 18 amino acids long. The DNA of the CDR3 is TGTGCCAGCAGCTTAACGGGACTAGCGGGATTCTTATACAATGAGCAGTTCTTC. It encodes CASSLTGLAGFLYNEQFF.

The rearrangement links TRBV27 to TRBJ1-5; 12 bases agree with TRBD1. Germline V gene lookup returns CDR1 MNHEY and CDR2 SMNVEV (reference sequence). The V segment lost 6 bases and the J segment 7 bases; nucleotides outside the gene matches: 10. The CDR3 runs to 16 residues. The CDR3 sequence is CASSPGTGGAKQPQHF. The CDR3 DNA follows: TGTGCCAGCAGCCCCGGGACAGGGGGCGCAAAACAGCCCCAGCATTTT.